This note documents a single T cell receptor (beta chain) sequence. The antigen this receptor binds is unknown. Base qualities are missing; no much larger clone stands one base away. This entry comes from a study of regulatory T cells in long-lasting Graves disease (dated by TCRdb to 2020 to 2022). Study-wide context: Persistent Graves' disease was defined as persistently positive TSH receptor autoantibodies together with antithyroid drug treatment for over 5 years. A total of around 35 samples underwent TCR sequencing: about 13 from persistent and roughly 20 from newly diagnosed Graves' disease patients. In the clinical cohort, patients with persistent Graves' disease had used antithyroid drugs for an average of around 9.3 years. Patients with persistent Graves' disease were compared with patients with newly diagnosed Graves' disease using TCR sequencing and RNA sequencing of peripheral blood. The study was conducted in China and was registered as a clinical trial. General study outcomes and caveats: Peripheral blood alone was examined, since thyroid tissue, which constituted the primary lesion, could not be accessed. Compared with newly diagnosed patients, patients with persistent Graves' disease had lower TCR Shannon entropy and fewer highly expanded clones, which suggests clonal expansion. Only the TCR beta chain was sequenced and analyzed. More public clonotypes were shared among persistent patients (over 2,500) than among newly diagnosed patients (over 900). The authors acknowledged the small sample size as a limitation that may reduce accuracy. Preferential use of TRBV28, TRBJ1-2 and TRBJ2-5 was observed in persistent disease, whereas TRBV20-1 and TRBJ2-1 were favored in newly diagnosed disease.

The time point label here, explained by the study, means: persistent/refractory GD, antithyroid drugs over 5 years with positive TRAb. For both TCR sequencing and RNA sequencing, RNA was extracted from PBMCs using TRIzol. The diagnosis of Graves' disease was made according to American Thyroid Association guidelines. Patients were recruited from an endocrinology department in Xi'an, China. Each patient gave around 9.2 milliliters of peripheral blood, collected in an EDTA anticoagulant tube. Ficoll Paque Plus density gradient separation was used to isolate PBMCs, and no additional T cell sorting was done. An Agilent 2100 Bioanalyzer and agarose gel were used to check RNA quality, and a NanoDrop 2000 was used to measure RNA concentration. The CDR3 goes from the cysteine to the phenylalanine over 16 residues. The entry retains the CDR3 DNA only, 48 bases that are in frame from base 1. The germline ends are 17 bases apart after V is trimmed by 6 bases and J by 0 bases. The germline V gene supplies CDR1 MNHNS and CDR2 SASEGT.

The receptor library was made with multiplex PCR. The sample was run on an Illumina HiSeq 4000. iRepertoire HTBI primers and Arm-PCR amplification of CDR3 regions were used to construct TCR beta libraries. Gel purification was performed on PCR products prior to sequencing. As for the authors' bioinformatics: Across samples, 60 to 80 TRBV and approximately 15 TRBJ segments were identified and used for gene usage analysis of CDR3 amino acid clonotypes. COPE and FqMerger were used to merge filtered high-quality paired reads into contigs. BLAST was used to align contigs to the IMGT TRBV, TRBD and TRBJ reference genes, and CDR3 was defined following IMGT. Highly expanded clones were defined as clonotypes with a frequency above 0.1%. Repertoire diversity was measured by Shannon entropy, and V-J evenness by the Gini coefficient. Clonotypes shared by more than one individual were considered public. In TCRdb, the public reads were trimmed at Q25 with fastp and aligned with MiXCR, with productive beta chains retained. Entries that share a CDR3 protein sequence are merged under the most common genes and DNA. The authors' filters were not applied to this entry. The table for this sample lists 400,000 to 500,000 distinct CDR3 sequences; under 25% of them were counted only once. Around 13% of the sample goes to the ten largest clones.

This TCR came from a female donor with Graves disease. Here the sequenced sample was peripheral blood mononuclear cells (PBMCs), taken when the disease was refractory, from a patient treated with antithyroid drugs. The sequence is built from TRBV6-1 and TRBJ1-2; confidence is insufficient to name the D gene. The sequenced DNA: TGTGCCAGCAGCCCCTTGGATCGATTCCCTAACTATGGCTACACCTTC. Its coded protein is CASSPLDRFPNYGYTF.